The clone carrying this T cell receptor (beta chain) was picked up one time. Profiling relied on immunoSEQ multiplex PCR, and the TCRdb table lists in-frame clones only, not all of them. The sample has 60,000 to 85,000 clones; around two thirds are singletons. The data originate from a study of blood T cell repertoires in COVID-19. The ends lost 3 bases at V and 8 bases at J; junction bases unmatched: 10. The germline V gene has CDR1 SGHTA and CDR2 FQGNSA. This CDR3 comprises 15 residues. The sequenced material came from peripheral blood. This receptor was identified in a human donor with acute or convalescent COVID-19. The donor label of this sample is uncertain. This rearrangement joins TRBV7-2 to TRBJ1-2; 9 bases fit TRBD1. CDR3 loop: CASSFPDRGTRGYTF. The CDR3 DNA follows: TGTGCCAGCAGCTTTCCGGACAGGGGAACGCGGGGCTACACCTTC.